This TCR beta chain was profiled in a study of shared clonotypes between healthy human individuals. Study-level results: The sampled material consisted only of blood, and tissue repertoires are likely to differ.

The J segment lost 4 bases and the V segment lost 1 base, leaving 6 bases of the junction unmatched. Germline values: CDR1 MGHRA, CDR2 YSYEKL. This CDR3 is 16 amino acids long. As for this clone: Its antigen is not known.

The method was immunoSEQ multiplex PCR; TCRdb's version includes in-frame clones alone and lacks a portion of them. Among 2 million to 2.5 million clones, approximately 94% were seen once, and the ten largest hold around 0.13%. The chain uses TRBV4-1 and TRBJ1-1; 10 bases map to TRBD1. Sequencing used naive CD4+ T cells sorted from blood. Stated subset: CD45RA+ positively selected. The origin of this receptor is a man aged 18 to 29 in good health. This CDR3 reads CASSQVDRTGGTEAFF. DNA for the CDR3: TGCGCCAGCAGCCAAGTTGATAGGACAGGGGGCACTGAAGCTTTCTTT.